This paragraph covers one T cell receptor beta chain sequence. The data were produced by immunoSEQ multiplex PCR, yet TCRdb's version contains in-frame clones alone and is incomplete. The table includes over 50,000 clones, 86% detected once. These data are taken from a study of lymphopenia after photon versus proton radiotherapy. The source material was peripheral blood, sampled from a patient treated with photon-based radiotherapy. The receptor's source is a man aged 40-49 years with gastric cancer.

In DNA form, the CDR3 reads TGTGCCAGCAGGCTTTCCGGGAACACTGAAGCTTTCTTT. This encodes CASRLSGNTEAFF. The rearrangement joins TRBV28 to TRBJ1-1, with D hard to call. The germline gives CDR1 MDHEN, CDR2 SYDVKM. The V gene lost 6 bases and the J gene lost 1 base, with 9 bases spanning the gap. The CDR3 is 13 amino acids.